This T cell receptor beta chain was retrieved from a study of OX40 agonist ivuxolimab in advanced cancers. Findings and limits, study-wide: CD4+ and CD8+ T cells in blood underwent clonal expansion by week 6 at 0.1 to 3.0 mg/kg. Determination of antigen specificity was not performed for the expanded peripheral T cells.

Profiling relied on immunoSEQ multiplex PCR, and the TCRdb table lists in-frame clones only, not all of them. The data contain around 80,000 clones, about 84% of them seen just once; the ten biggest clones take up 0.4% to 0.5%. This clone was seen only once. Antigen specificity is unknown. CDR3 length equals 14 residues. With 6 bases removed from V and 1 base from J, the gap between germline ends came to 10 bases. Germline values: CDR1 MNHEY, CDR2 SMNVEV (reference sequence). The sequenced sample was CD4+ or CD8+ T cells sorted from blood, obtained in a trial of the OX40 agonist ivuxolimab. This clonotype was obtained from an adult with an advanced solid tumor such as melanoma, head and neck, liver or kidney cancer. The rearrangement links TRBV27 to TRBJ1-3; a weak D match, TRBD1 (6 bases). The CDR3 coding sequence is TGTGCCAGCAGCTACAGGGAGTCTGGAAACACCATATATTTT. This gives the protein CASSYRESGNTIYF.